The 23 T cell receptor beta chains listed next were all sequenced from one sample in a study of radiation and T cells in renal cell carcinoma (TCRdb year 2020). Library creation used the immunoSEQ multiplex PCR assay. The source is immuneACCESS, and TCRdb retained only in-frame sequences with V and J called. Part of the clones is not carried over; for the studies checked, unresolved V genes explain less than half of this, and the remainder is unexplained. The sample records fewer than 90,000 clones, about 86% of which are singletons. The ten largest clones add up to approximately 22% of the sample. The time point label here, explained by the study, means: blood 2 weeks post-SBRT. The intended sense of this specimen's treatment or condition label: 15 Gy SBRT to primary tumor, nephrectomy 4 weeks later. Sequenced material: blood, taken from a patient whose treatment included radiotherapy and nephrectomy. All receptors derive from a woman aged 45 to 65 with renal cell carcinoma.

The chain recombines TRBV10-3 with TRBJ1-6; TRBD1 matches at 8 bases. V shed 6 bases and J 7 bases; nucleotides not matched to a gene: 5. The CDR3 is 14 amino acids. Germline V gene data show CDR1 as ENHRY and CDR2 as SYGVKD. CDR3 sequence (DNA): TGTGCCATCAGCGAGACAGGGGAGAATTCACCCCTCCACTTT. It specifies CAISETGENSPLHF.

This clone was counted only a few times. The chain employs TRBV19 and TRBJ1-2, with a weak D call TRBD1 (6 bases). Germline-derived CDR1 and CDR2 are LNHDA and SQIVND (reference sequence). The CDR3 is made up of 13 amino acids. The germline V and J ends were trimmed by 11 bases and 5 bases, with 18 bases remaining between them. CDR3 nucleotides: TGTGCCTCAGTGGCCGGGGGGCGGTATGGCTACACCTTC. Its translation is CASVAGGRYGYTF.

This chain connects TRBV6-6 to TRBJ2-7; unclear D gene. Trimming removed 2 bases at V and 6 bases at J, with 14 bases between. The CDR3 length is 14 residues. Germline V gene lookup returns CDR1 MNHNY and CDR2 SVGAGI (reference sequence). The CDR3 DNA follows: TGTGCCAGCAGTTACCTGAGAGAAGGGCTCGAGCAGTACTTC. Residues: CASSYLREGLEQYF.

The chain uses TRBV20-1 and TRBJ2-5; D unclear. V was trimmed by 4 bases and J by 4 bases, leaving 4 bases between them. This CDR3 has 10 amino acids. Germline V gene lookup returns CDR1 DFQATT and CDR2 SNEGSKA (reference sequence). CDR3 DNA: TGCAGTGCTACGGGAGAGACCCAGTACTTC. It specifies CSATGETQYF.

The rearrangement joins TRBV28 to TRBJ1-2; D may be TRBD1 (6 bases). Germline CDR1 and CDR2: MDHEN and SYDVKM. The V and J ends lost 5 bases and 0 bases respectively, with 10 bases between them. The length of the CDR3 is 14 residues. CDR3 residues: CASSTRTANYGYTF. In nucleotides, the CDR3 is TGTGCCAGCAGTACTCGGACAGCTAACTATGGCTACACCTTC.

CDR3 protein: CASSPQGVNTGELFF. The CDR3 bases are TGTGCCAGCAGCCCCCAGGGGGTGAACACCGGGGAGCTGTTTTTT. The chain has TRBV6-5 and TRBJ2-2, with 7 bases that match TRBD1. V was clipped by 6 bases and J by 1 base; unmatched bases: 5. The CDR3 has 15 residues. The germline V gene has CDR1 MNHEY and CDR2 SVGAGI.

The chain recombines TRBV7-9 with TRBJ2-2; D gene unclear. With 7 bases removed from V and 3 bases from J, the gap between germline ends came to 15 bases. The CDR3 extends over 15 amino acids. The germline V gene encodes CDR1 SEHNR and CDR2 FQNEAQ (reference sequence). CDR3 bases: TGTGCCAGCACCCGATGGAGTCCCGACACCGGGGAGCTGTTTTTT. Amino acid sequence: CASTRWSPDTGELFF.

Only one count was recorded for this clone. The chain carries TRBV6-1 and TRBJ1-1; D gene ambiguous. V gave up 1 base and J gave up 4 bases, with 10 bases separating them. CDR3 length: 14 amino acids. The germline CDR1 and CDR2 sequences are MNHNS and SASEGT. The CDR3 is CASSEVMGSTEAFF. Here the CDR3 DNA reads TGTGCCAGCAGTGAAGTGATGGGGAGCACTGAAGCTTTCTTT.

V and J are TRBV19 and TRBJ2-1; D gene uncertain. The CDR3 has 14 residues. The V end was cut by 4 bases, the J end by 7 bases, with 14 bases between. Germline CDR1 is LNHDA and CDR2 is SQIVND (reference sequence). CDR3 loop: CASSTSVVGNEQFF. The CDR3 bases are TGTGCCAGTAGTACTTCCGTAGTTGGAAATGAGCAGTTCTTC.

The V call is TRBV28, the J call TRBJ2-7; D is possibly TRBD1 or TRBD2 (6 bases each). CDR1 is MDHEN and CDR2 is SYDVKM in the germline V gene. The CDR3 is 16 residues long. V lost 7 bases and J 6 bases, leaving 25 bases between the germline ends. The CDR3 reads CASTTRTYGGPGEQYF. As DNA, the CDR3 is TGTGCCAGCACCACCCGGACCTACGGGGGCCCGGGCGAGCAGTACTTC.

Here the CDR3 DNA reads TGTGCCAGTAGTATAGGTCAAGGGCAGGGCTTTAACTATGGCTACACCTTC. Its protein product is CASSIGQGQGFNYGYTF. The chain joins TRBV19 to TRBJ1-2, with a tentative D call TRBD1 (5 bases). V gave up 1 base and J gave up 1 base, with 16 bases separating them. From germline, CDR1 is LNHDA and CDR2 SQIVND (reference sequence). This CDR3 spans 17 amino acids.

The chain uses TRBV28 and TRBJ1-1; D not certain. Germline CDR1 reads MDHEN; CDR2 reads SYDVKM. Between the trimmed V and J ends, which lost 1 base and 0 bases, there was a span of 18 bases. CDR3 size: 18 residues. CDR3: CASSLFSFERMMNTEAFF. The CDR3 DNA reads as TGTGCCAGCAGTTTATTTAGTTTCGAGAGGATGATGAACACTGAAGCTTTCTTT.

V is TRBV4-3 and J is TRBJ2-1, with 8 bases that match TRBD2. After removal of 3 bases from V and 4 bases from J, the junction contained 5 bases not matched to a gene. In germline, CDR1 is LGHNA, CDR2 YSLEER. The CDR3 is 15 residues long. Here the CDR3 reads CASSHGGGNYNEQFF. The CDR3 DNA is TGCGCCAGCAGCCACGGCGGGGGGAATTACAATGAGCAGTTCTTC.

The sample holds one count of this clone. CDR3 region: CASSLNPGATEAFF. In nucleotides, the CDR3 is TGTGCCAGCAGTTTAAATCCAGGGGCCACTGAAGCTTTCTTT. V and J are TRBV28 and TRBJ1-1; perhaps TRBD1 as D (6 bases). The CDR3 sequence is 14 residues long. Trimming removed 2 bases from V and 4 bases from J, with 11 bases in between. CDR1 and CDR2 from the germline V gene are MDHEN and SYDVKM.

The rearrangement joins TRBV14 to TRBJ2-3; D ambiguous. Germline V CDR1 and CDR2: SGHDN, FVKESK. Trimming pared 5 bases from V and 6 bases from J, leaving 9 bases between. This CDR3 is 12 amino acids long. The CDR3 sequence: CASSVSWDTQYF. CDR3 nucleotide sequence: TGTGCCAGCAGCGTCAGCTGGGATACGCAGTATTTT.

The chain couples TRBV28 to TRBJ2-7, with 7 bases fitting TRBD2. V trimming: 2 bases; J trimming: 0 bases; junction bases outside the gene matches: 10. Per germline, CDR1 MDHEN and CDR2 SYDVKM. The CDR3 consists of 17 residues. CDR3 in amino acids: CASSLTGREEVSYEQYF. The CDR3 bases are TGTGCCAGCAGTTTAACGGGGAGGGAAGAAGTCTCCTACGAGCAGTACTTC.

J is TRBJ1-1 and V is TRBV19; D perhaps matches TRBD1 (5 bases). Trimming pared 5 bases from V and 1 base from J, leaving 11 bases between. CDR1 is LNHDA, CDR2 SQIVND, per germline (reference sequence). The CDR3 spans 14 residues. The CDR3 sequence is CASSPGYGNTEAFF. The CDR3 DNA follows: TGTGCCAGTAGTCCAGGGTACGGGAACACTGAAGCTTTCTTT.

CDR3 DNA sequence: TGTGCCAGCAGCTTGGAGACAGGATTCACAGATACGCAGTATTTT. It is translated as CASSLETGFTDTQYF. This chain connects TRBV7-2 to TRBJ2-3; D possibly corresponds to TRBD1 (6 bases). From germline, CDR1 is SGHTA and CDR2 FQGNSA. Trimming cost V 3 bases and J 2 bases, with 12 bases left between them. This CDR3 has 15 amino acids.

This rearrangement joins TRBV6-1 to TRBJ2-3; 9 bases match TRBD1. The CDR3 is made up of 14 amino acids. CDR1 is MNHNS, CDR2 SASEGT, per germline. The junction had 8 bases not matched to a gene; V was cut back by 11 bases and J by 2 bases. CDR3 sequence: CAGRDREYTDTQYF. DNA of the CDR3: TGTGCCGGACGGGACAGGGAATACACAGATACGCAGTATTTT.

The chain joins TRBV7-2 to TRBJ2-2; possible D gene TRBD1, 5 bases. Trimming stripped 6 bases from V and 6 bases from J, with 14 bases between. This CDR3 region has 14 residues. Germline V gene sequence: CDR1 SGHTA, CDR2 FQGNSA. CDR3 in amino acids: CASRSGQGSGELFF. The CDR3 bases are TGTGCCAGCAGATCGGGCCAGGGTTCCGGGGAGCTGTTTTTT.

The gene calls are TRBV5-1 and TRBJ2-2; 8 bases fit TRBD1. Germline values: CDR1 SGHRS, CDR2 YFSETQ. V was pared by 0 bases and J by 6 bases, with 7 bases of the junction left unmatched. The CDR3 loop spans 16 amino acids. CDR3 DNA sequence: TGCGCCAGCAGCTTGGTGTCGACAGGGGTGGCCGGGGAGCTGTTTTTT. This gives the protein CASSLVSTGVAGELFF.

The chain carries TRBV18 and TRBJ1-4; tentatively, D is TRBD1 (5 bases). The V end lost 3 bases, the J end lost 4 bases, and 15 bases lay between the germline ends. The CDR3 consists of 16 residues. CDR1 and CDR2 from the germline V gene are KGHSH and LQKENI. The CDR3 coding sequence is TGTGCCAGCTCACCTAACGGGGCAGGGAATAATGAAAAACTGTTTTTT. This gives the protein CASSPNGAGNNEKLFF.

The chain carries TRBV11-2 and TRBJ2-3; 7 bases are shared with TRBD2. The CDR3 totals 13 residues. J was trimmed by 8 bases and V by 4 bases; bases with no gene match: 6. Germline CDR1 and CDR2: SGHAT and FQNNGV. The CDR3 region has the DNA TGTGCCAGCAGCTCTACCACGGGAGGTACGCAGTATTTT. Translated, it gives CASSSTTGGTQYF. Drawing the rest from reference TRBV11-2 and TRBJ2-3, the complete variable domain is EAGVAQSPRYKIIEKRQSVAFWCNPISGHATLYWYQQILGQGPKLLIQFQNNGVVDDSQLPKDRFSAERLKGVDSTLKIQPAKLEDSAVYLCASSSTTGGTQYFGPGTRLTVL.